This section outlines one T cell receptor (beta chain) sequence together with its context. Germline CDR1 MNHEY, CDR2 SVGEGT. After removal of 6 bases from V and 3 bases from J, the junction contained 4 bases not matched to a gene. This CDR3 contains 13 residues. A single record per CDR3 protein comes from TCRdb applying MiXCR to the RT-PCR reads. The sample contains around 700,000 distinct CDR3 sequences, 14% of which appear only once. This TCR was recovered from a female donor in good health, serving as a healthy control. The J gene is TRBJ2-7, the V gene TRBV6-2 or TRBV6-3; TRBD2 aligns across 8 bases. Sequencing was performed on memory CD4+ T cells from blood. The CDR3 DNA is TGTGCCAGCAGCCGCCGGGGGGGCTACGAGCAGTACTTC. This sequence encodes CASSRRGGYEQYF.